The entry below gives a single TCR beta chain sequence along with its context. These data belong to a study of blood T cell repertoires in COVID-19. Study context: COVID-19 samples, acute and convalescent, were from the United States, Italy and Spain. From T cells, B-cell-depleted T cells, or PBMCs came the material, which was cDNA or gDNA.

As processed by the authors: Amplification of reference gene primers provided the estimated nucleated cell counts. Data came from immunoSEQ multiplex PCR; TCRdb stores just in-frame clones and leaves some out. V and J calls and clone size come straight from that table; D and trimming were deduced from the DNA. Of under 450,000 clones in the sample, approximately 90% are singletons; the top ten hold around 12%. The TCR sequence derives from a woman aged 45-65 years with COVID-19, enrolled during active disease. The sample comprised peripheral blood.

The CDR3 spells CASSLSLGQPQHF. The CDR3 DNA is TGTGCCAGCAGCTTGTCCTTGGGCCAGCCCCAGCATTTT. The genes are TRBV5-4 and TRBJ1-5; no firm D call. The length of the CDR3 is 13 residues. Germline V lookup: CDR1 SGHNT, CDR2 YYREEE (reference sequence). Trimming shortened V by 1 base and J by 7 bases, and 9 bases separated the two germline ends.